The clone carrying this TCR beta chain was observed many times. Its antigen is unidentified. These data come from a study of regulatory T cells in long-lasting Graves disease. Study background: Persistent cases were those of Graves' disease that involved over 5 years of antithyroid drugs with positive TSH receptor antibodies.

Whole-study findings and limits: Whereas 900 to 1,000 public clonotypes were shared by new patients, persistent patients shared more, at some 3,000.

Sequencing libraries for TCR beta were prepared with iRepertoire HTBI primers and Arm-PCR of CDR3 regions. TCRdb processed the multiplex PCR reads anew with MiXCR; each CDR3 protein has one entry. The table records roughly 430,000 distinct CDR3 sequences, approximately 22% of them present only once. The trim removed 6 bases at V and 2 bases at J, leaving 20 bases unmatched. Germline lookup yields CDR1 MNHNS and CDR2 SASEGT. CDR3 length: 20 amino acids. Time point denoted: persistent/refractory GD, antithyroid drugs over 5 years with positive TRAb. Extracted RNA from PBMCs served as the source of the TCR library. Roughly 9 milliliters of peripheral blood went into EDTA tubes.

The chain uses TRBV6-1 and TRBJ2-4; 9 bases align to TRBD1. The clonotype was recovered from a female donor with Graves disease. This specimen was peripheral blood mononuclear cells (PBMCs), taken when the disease was refractory, from a patient treated with antithyroid drugs. The CDR3 protein is CASRPAPGQGAIVPKNIQYF. CDR3 sequence (DNA): TGTGCCAGCAGGCCAGCTCCGGGACAGGGTGCTATTGTACCCAAAAACATTCAGTACTTC.